A single sample gave rise to the 27 T cell receptor beta chains below, sequenced in a study of CD8+CD57+ T cells in acquired aplastic anemia. All sequencing subjects had displayed CD8+CD57+ cell expansion on flow cytometry. Genomic DNA, the template, was used for profiling of the TCR beta VDJ and CDR3. MiXCR was run by TCRdb on the reads, yielding one entry per CDR3 protein. Counted here are 150,000 to 200,000 distinct CDR3 sequences, approximately 48% occurring once; the ten biggest clones make up 8.5% to 10%. The specimen was sorted CD4+, CD8+, or CD8+CD57+ T cells (not recorded which) from PBMCs. These receptors were collected from a human donor with aplastic anemia.

This clonotype showed up many times. The V gene is TRBV2, the J gene TRBJ2-4, with D uncertain. The V and J ends lost 4 bases and 6 bases respectively, with 7 bases between them. CDR3 length: 12 amino acids. Germline V lookup: CDR1 SNHLY, CDR2 FYNNEI. The DNA of the CDR3 is TGTGCCAGCAGTGTCAGAGGAAACATTCAGTACTTC. Protein product: CASSVRGNIQYF.

The chain couples TRBV5-1 to TRBJ1-6; D is uncertain. Between the trimmed V and J ends, which lost 1 base and 8 bases, there was a span of 10 bases. Germline CDR1 SGHRS, CDR2 YFSETQ. CDR3 length: 14 residues. The CDR3, as DNA: TGCGCCAGCAGCTTGACAGAGTACGATTCACCCCTCCACTTT. It translates to CASSLTEYDSPLHF.

The chain carries TRBV29-1 and TRBJ1-1, with D unresolved. Germline V lookup: CDR1 SQVTM, CDR2 ANQGSEA. The CDR3 has 11 amino acids. The V and J ends lost 5 bases and 9 bases respectively, with 13 bases between them. The CDR3 protein is CSVSEEGQAFF. The CDR3 coding sequence is TGCAGCGTTTCTGAGGAGGGCCAAGCTTTCTTT.

This clonotype was observed a few times. The chain couples TRBV10-1 to TRBJ2-3; 10 bases map to TRBD2. Per germline, CDR1 WNHNN and CDR2 SYGVQD (reference sequence). The CDR3 totals 18 residues. The ends lost 2 bases at V and 2 bases at J; junction bases unmatched: 10. The CDR3 here is CASSETEGLAGDTDTQYF. CDR3 nucleotides: TGCGCCAGCAGTGAGACGGAAGGGCTAGCGGGGGACACAGATACGCAGTATTTT.

This chain joins TRBV19 and TRBJ1-2, with D unclear. V shed 3 bases and J shed 4 bases, with 6 bases lying between them. Germline-derived CDR1 and CDR2 are LNHDA and SQIVND (reference sequence). The CDR3 sequence is 12 residues long. CDR3 residues: CASSMQSYGYTF. The CDR3 region has the DNA TGTGCCAGTAGTATGCAAAGCTATGGCTACACCTTC.

This clonotype was counted many times. V is TRBV4-2 and J is TRBJ2-2; 9 positions agree with TRBD2. Losses at the gene ends were 5 bases for V and 4 bases for J; bases not matched to a gene: 14. The germline gives CDR1 LGHNA, CDR2 YNFKEQ. The CDR3 length is 18 residues. The CDR3 DNA sequence: TGTGCCAGCAGCAATGGACTAGCGAGAGGGCGTGGCACCGGGGAGCTGTTTTTT. Encoded protein: CASSNGLARGRGTGELFF.

This clonotype has ten or more counts. The chain carries TRBV7-9 and TRBJ2-7; 11 bases are shared with TRBD2. The CDR3 consists of 16 residues. The V segment lost 5 bases and the J segment 7 bases; nucleotides outside the gene matches: 13. Germline CDR1 SEHNR, CDR2 FQNEAQ (reference sequence). The CDR3 here is CASSPLAGGKYREQYF. The CDR3 DNA follows: TGTGCCAGCAGCCCTCTAGCGGGAGGAAAATATCGGGAGCAGTACTTC.

This chain joins TRBV24-1 and TRBJ2-1; D remains unclear. V was pared by 4 bases and J by 5 bases, with 8 bases between. Germline V gene data show CDR1 as KGHDR and CDR2 as SFDVKD. The CDR3 is 13 amino acids. CDR3 bases: TGTGCCACCAGTGAACATGAGCACAATGAGCAGTTCTTC. This translates into CATSEHEHNEQFF.

The DNA of the CDR3 is TGCGCCAGCAGCTCAGATGGGATCGTCGGTGGCTACACCTTC. Residues: CASSSDGIVGGYTF. The V call is TRBV5-1, the J call TRBJ1-2; the D is unclear. V was shortened by 3 bases and J by 7 bases, with 16 bases between the two germline ends. This CDR3 comprises 14 residues. CDR1 is SGHRS, CDR2 YFSETQ, per germline.

The rearrangement joins TRBV20-1 to TRBJ2-2; 8 positions agree with TRBD1. CDR1 DFQATT and CDR2 SNEGSKA come from the germline V gene (reference sequence). CDR3 length equals 14 residues. The J segment lost 3 bases and the V segment lost 6 bases, leaving 6 bases of the junction unmatched. The CDR3: CSAQGAGDTGELFF. The CDR3 DNA follows: TGCAGTGCCCAGGGGGCAGGGGACACCGGGGAGCTGTTTTTT.

This clonotype showed up many times. The rearrangement joins TRBV6-1 to TRBJ2-7, with TRBD1 matching over 7 bases. The CDR3 loop spans 13 amino acids. Germline V lookup: CDR1 MNHNS, CDR2 SASEGT. V shed 11 bases and J 3 bases; nucleotides not matched to a gene: 10. CDR3 DNA: TGTGCCGCCGCCCTCGACAGGGACTACGAGCAGTACTTC. Translating it yields CAAALDRDYEQYF.

The V call is TRBV19, the J call TRBJ2-6; D is unclear. V was pared by 0 bases and J by 0 bases, with 3 bases between. This CDR3 has 15 amino acids. Germline assignment: CDR1 LNHDA and CDR2 SQIVND (reference sequence). The CDR3 DNA is TGTGCCAGTAGTATAGATCTCTCTGGGGCCAACGTCCTGACTTTC. Protein sequence: CASSIDLSGANVLTF. Looking up the rest from reference TRBV19 and TRBJ2-6 gives the full variable domain: DGGITQSPKYLFRKEGQNVTLSCEQNLNHDAMYWYRQDPGQGLRLIYYSQIVNDFQKGDIAEGYSVSREKKESFPLTVTSAQKNPTAFYLCASSIDLSGANVLTFGAGSRLTVL.

This clonotype occurred a few times. The chain is built from TRBV15 and TRBJ1-5, with 7 bases matching TRBD1. V lost 6 bases and J lost 4; bases outside the gene matches: 6. The CDR3 covers 14 residues. Looked up from germline, CDR1 is LNHNV and CDR2 is YYDKDF (reference sequence). The CDR3 reads CATSAGQENQPQHF. CDR3 DNA sequence: TGTGCCACCAGTGCAGGACAGGAGAATCAGCCCCAGCATTTT. Supplemented by reference TRBV15 and TRBJ1-5, the full variable domain reads DAMVIQNPRYQVTQFGKPVTLSCSQTLNHNVMYWYQQKSSQAPKLLFHYYDKDFNNEADTPDNFQSRRPNTSFCFLDIRSPGLGDTAMYLCATSAGQENQPQHFGDGTRLSIL.

The chain links TRBV19 to TRBJ2-3; 11 bases line up with TRBD1. Trimming removed 4 bases from V and 0 bases from J; junction bases left unmatched: 3. CDR1 and CDR2 from the germline V gene are LNHDA and SQIVND (reference sequence). The CDR3 consists of 16 residues. CDR3 region: CASSRRDRGSTDTQYF. The CDR3 nucleotides read TGTGCCAGTAGTAGAAGGGACAGGGGGAGCACAGATACGCAGTATTTT.

This clonotype was seen many times. The chain employs TRBV20-1 and TRBJ1-5, with D possibly TRBD1 on 5 matching bases. The CDR3 sequence is 15 residues long. Germline V gene data show CDR1 as DFQATT and CDR2 as SNEGSKA (reference sequence). Trimming took off 0 bases at V and 9 bases at J, with 18 bases between the two ends. This chain's CDR3 is CSARDLMGERVPQHF. CDR3 nucleotide sequence: TGCAGTGCTAGAGATTTGATGGGGGAGAGGGTGCCCCAGCATTTT.

The rearrangement uses TRBV12-5 and TRBJ2-1; D unclear. The ends were cut back, 4 bases at V and 0 bases at J, with 16 bases in the middle. CDR1 LGHNT and CDR2 FRNRAP come from the germline V gene. CDR3 length: 17 residues. CDR3 sequence: CASGSLVGGFSYNEQFF. DNA for the CDR3: TGTGCTAGTGGTTCCCTCGTCGGTGGCTTCTCCTACAATGAGCAGTTCTTC.

This clonotype was recorded many times. The chain is built from TRBV6-1 and TRBJ2-2, with D hard to call. The germline gives CDR1 MNHNS, CDR2 SASEGT. Deletions cut 1 base from V and 6 bases from J, with 9 bases between. The CDR3 length is 14 residues. The CDR3 DNA reads as TGTGCCAGCAGTGAAGATCGCGGAGCCGGGGAGCTGTTTTTT. This codes for CASSEDRGAGELFF.

V is TRBV10-2 and J is TRBJ2-7; D gene ambiguous. V dropped 4 bases and J dropped 9 bases, with 10 bases sitting between them. Per germline, CDR1 WSHSY and CDR2 SAAADI. This CDR3 has 11 residues. CDR3 residues: CASSAQVWQYF. DNA of the CDR3: TGCGCCAGCAGTGCCCAGGTCTGGCAGTACTTC.

There are a few counts of this clonotype. The V and J genes are TRBV20-1 and TRBJ2-7; TRBD1 might be the D (5 bases). V was pared by 0 bases and J by 6 bases, with 18 bases between. CDR3 length: 15 residues. Germline V CDR1 and CDR2: DFQATT, SNEGSKA (reference sequence). CDR3 amino acids: CSARDRARTSIEQYF. CDR3 coding DNA: TGCAGTGCTAGAGACAGGGCGAGGACAAGTATCGAGCAGTACTTC.

This chain connects TRBV2 to TRBJ1-1, with 7 positions matching TRBD1. The CDR3 runs 14 residues. CDR1 is SNHLY and CDR2 is FYNNEI in the germline V gene. V was pared by 9 bases and J by 0 bases, with 7 bases of the junction left unmatched. The CDR3, as DNA: TGTGCCAGAATCAGGGGGGACATGAACACTGAAGCTTTCTTT. It translates to CARIRGDMNTEAFF.

V is TRBV19 and J is TRBJ2-1; the match to TRBD2 covers 11 bases. Trimming took 5 bases from V and 6 from J; bases not matched to a gene: 6. The CDR3 consists of 15 residues. CDR1 and CDR2 (germline): LNHDA, SQIVND (reference sequence). CDR3 in amino acids: CASSPFTSGSNEQFF. The CDR3 DNA reads TGTGCCAGTAGTCCCTTTACTAGCGGGAGCAATGAGCAGTTCTTC.

V is TRBV7-3 and J is TRBJ2-7; D not resolved. CDR1 and CDR2 (germline): SGHTA, FQGTGA. The CDR3 length is 15 residues. V lost 1 base and J 2 bases, leaving 12 bases between the germline ends. The CDR3 is CASSLSDRFTYEQYF. Here the CDR3 DNA reads TGTGCCAGCAGCTTAAGCGACCGATTCACCTACGAGCAGTACTTC.

The chain is built from TRBV29-1 and TRBJ1-6, with 8 bases aligning to TRBD1. V lost 8 bases to trimming and J lost 6 bases; unmatched junction nucleotides: 9. Germline CDR1 and CDR2: SQVTM and ANQGSEA. This CDR3 spans 14 amino acids. DNA of the CDR3: TGCAGCTTGGGGTCTACAGGGGGTAATTCACCCCTCCACTTT. It is translated as CSLGSTGGNSPLHF.

This clonotype has ten or more counts. V usage is TRBV6-1 and J usage is TRBJ1-6; no reliable D call. V was trimmed by 5 bases and J by 7 bases, leaving 18 bases between them. Looked up from germline, CDR1 is MNHNS and CDR2 is SASEGT. This CDR3 is 16 amino acids long. CDR3 bases: TGTGCCAGCAGTCCGGAGGGCCCGCGGGTGAATTCACCCCTCCACTTT. It codes for CASSPEGPRVNSPLHF.

This clonotype came up many times. The chain couples TRBV24-1 to TRBJ1-4; the D gene is possibly TRBD1 (6 bases). Germline V CDR1 and CDR2: KGHDR, SFDVKD. There are 17 residues in the CDR3. Trimming pared 3 bases from V and 8 bases from J, leaving 21 bases between. The CDR3 coding sequence is TGTGCCACCAGTGATAGCGGCCGCCGGGGGGCCGGGGAAAAACTGTTTTTT. It is translated as CATSDSGRRGAGEKLFF.

In this sample, this clonotype turned up many times. This chain connects TRBV6-1 to TRBJ1-2, with a possible D match to TRBD1 (6 bases). V lost 6 bases, J lost 1 base, and 12 bases lay in between. The CDR3 contains 14 residues. Germline V lookup: CDR1 MNHNS, CDR2 SASEGT. CDR3 loop: CASRTGTSNYGYTF. CDR3 bases: TGTGCCAGCAGGACCGGGACAAGTAACTATGGCTACACCTTC.

This clonotype was picked up many times. The chain is built from TRBV24-1 and TRBJ2-6; D is unclear. Germline CDR1 and CDR2: KGHDR and SFDVKD. V was pared by 5 bases and J by 2 bases, with 6 bases between. The CDR3 covers 14 residues. CDR3 sequence (DNA): TGTGCCACCAGTGCTGAACCTGGGGCCAACGTCCTGACTTTC. It yields the protein CATSAEPGANVLTF.